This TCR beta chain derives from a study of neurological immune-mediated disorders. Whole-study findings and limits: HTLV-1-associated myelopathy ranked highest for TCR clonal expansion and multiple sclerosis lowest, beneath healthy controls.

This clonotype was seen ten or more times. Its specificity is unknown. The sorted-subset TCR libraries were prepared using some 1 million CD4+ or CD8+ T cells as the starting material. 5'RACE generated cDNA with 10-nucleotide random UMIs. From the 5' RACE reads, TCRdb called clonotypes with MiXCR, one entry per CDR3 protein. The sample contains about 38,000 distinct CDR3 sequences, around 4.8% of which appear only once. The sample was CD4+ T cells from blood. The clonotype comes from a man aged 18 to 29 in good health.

CDR3 loop: CASTSDLGGYTF. The DNA for the CDR3 is TGTGCCAGCACCTCGGACCTGGGCGGCTACACCTTC. The chain has TRBV12-3 or TRBV12-4 and TRBJ1-2; D gene uncertain. The V end lost 7 bases, the J end lost 8 bases, and 14 bases lay between the germline ends. CDR3 length: 12 residues.